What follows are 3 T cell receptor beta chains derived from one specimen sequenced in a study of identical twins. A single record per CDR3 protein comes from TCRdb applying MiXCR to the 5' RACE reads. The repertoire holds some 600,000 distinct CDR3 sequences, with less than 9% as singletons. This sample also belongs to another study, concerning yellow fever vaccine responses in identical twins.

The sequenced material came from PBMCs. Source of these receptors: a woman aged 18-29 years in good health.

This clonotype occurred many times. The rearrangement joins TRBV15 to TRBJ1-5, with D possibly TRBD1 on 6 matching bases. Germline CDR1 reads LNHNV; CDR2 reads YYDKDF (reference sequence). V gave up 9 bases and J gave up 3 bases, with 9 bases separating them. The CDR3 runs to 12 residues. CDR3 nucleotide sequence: TGTGCCACGGGGGGCCCCAATCAGCCCCAGCATTTT. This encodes CATGGPNQPQHF.

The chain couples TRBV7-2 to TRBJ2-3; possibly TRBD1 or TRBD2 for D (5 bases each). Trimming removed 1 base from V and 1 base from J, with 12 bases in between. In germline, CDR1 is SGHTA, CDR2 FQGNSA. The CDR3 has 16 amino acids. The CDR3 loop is CASSLVGQGGTDTQYF. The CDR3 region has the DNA TGTGCCAGCAGCTTAGTTGGGCAGGGAGGCACAGATACGCAGTATTTT.

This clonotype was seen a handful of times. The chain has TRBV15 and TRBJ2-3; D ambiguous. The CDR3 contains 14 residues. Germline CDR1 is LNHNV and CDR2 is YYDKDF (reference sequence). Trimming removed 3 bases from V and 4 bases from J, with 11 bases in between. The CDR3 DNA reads TGTGCCACCAGCAGGCTCGGCAGCGCAGATACGCAGTATTTT. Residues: CATSRLGSADTQYF. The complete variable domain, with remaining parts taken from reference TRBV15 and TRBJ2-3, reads DAMVIQNPRYQVTQFGKPVTLSCSQTLNHNVMYWYQQKSSQAPKLLFHYYDKDFNNEADTPDNFQSRRPNTSFCFLDIRSPGLGDTAMYLCATSRLGSADTQYFGPGTRLTVL.